The clone carrying this T cell receptor (beta chain) has more than one count but fewer than ten. The data derive from a study of T cell changes during pregnancy in multiple sclerosis. Germline lookup yields CDR1 MNHEY and CDR2 SVGAGI. Trimming cost V 10 bases and J 5 bases; bases outside gene matches: 9. The CDR3 has 13 amino acids. Produced via immunoSEQ multiplex PCR; TCRdb's table is partial and in-frame only. The sample contains approximately 74,000 clones, about 88% of which appear only once. The sequenced sample was peripheral blood, obtained before pregnancy. This sequence joins TRBV6-5 and TRBJ1-1; 8 bases are a match to TRBD1. The TCR comes from a female donor with multiple sclerosis, enrolled in a pregnancy study. In DNA, the CDR3 is TGTGCCACCCGACAGGGGTTGGAAACTGAAGCTTTCTTT. Translating it yields CATRQGLETEAFF.